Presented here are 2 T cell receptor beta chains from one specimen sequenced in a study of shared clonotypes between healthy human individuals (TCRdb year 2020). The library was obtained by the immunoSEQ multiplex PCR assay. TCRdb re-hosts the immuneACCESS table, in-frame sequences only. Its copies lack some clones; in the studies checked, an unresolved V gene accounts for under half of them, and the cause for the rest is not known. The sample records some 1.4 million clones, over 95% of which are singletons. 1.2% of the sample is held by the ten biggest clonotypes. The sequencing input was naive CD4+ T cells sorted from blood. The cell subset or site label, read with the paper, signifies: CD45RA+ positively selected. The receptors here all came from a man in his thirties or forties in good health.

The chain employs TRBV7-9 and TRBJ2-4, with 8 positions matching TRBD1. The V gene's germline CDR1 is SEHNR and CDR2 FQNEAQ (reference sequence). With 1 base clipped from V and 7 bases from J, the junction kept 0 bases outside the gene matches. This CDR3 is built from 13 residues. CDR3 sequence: CASSLGDRNIQYF. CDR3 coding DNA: TGTGCCAGCAGCTTAGGGGACAGGAACATTCAGTACTTC.

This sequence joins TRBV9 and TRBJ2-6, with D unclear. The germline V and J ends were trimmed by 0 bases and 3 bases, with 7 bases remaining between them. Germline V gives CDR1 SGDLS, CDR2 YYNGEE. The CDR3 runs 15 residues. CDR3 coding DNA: TGTGCCAGCAGCGTAGGGTTCGGTGGGGCCAACGTCCTGACTTTC. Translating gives CASSVGFGGANVLTF.